The 32 T cell receptor beta chains in this list originate from one sample, sequenced in a study of cytotoxic CD8 clonotypes in ibrutinib-treated CLL. Clones were read by immunoSEQ multiplex PCR, and TCRdb kept only the in-frame ones, dropping some. The sample holds some 35,000 clones, around 70% seen once. The specimen comprised PBMCs, sampled before ibrutinib treatment. Receptor source: a human donor with chronic lymphocytic leukemia.

This clone was observed a few times. The chain is built from TRBV19 and TRBJ1-2; D call uncertain. This CDR3 has 14 residues. Germline CDR1 and CDR2: LNHDA and SQIVND (reference sequence). Trimming took off 4 bases at V and 4 bases at J, with 13 bases between the two ends. In nucleotides, the CDR3 is TGTGCCAGTAGTACGGGTTCTCTCCGCTATGGCTACACCTTC. Translation: CASSTGSLRYGYTF.

The rearrangement links TRBV30 to TRBJ2-5; D unresolved. The CDR3 length is 11 residues. V lost 2 bases to trimming and J lost 2 bases, with 3 bases between them. CDR1 is GTSNPN and CDR2 is SVGIG in the germline V gene (reference sequence). The CDR3 here is CAWSLQETQYF. The CDR3 DNA reads TGTGCCTGGAGTCTTCAAGAGACCCAGTACTTC.

The rearrangement uses TRBV19 and TRBJ2-3; TRBD2 matches 8 bases. V lost 3 bases and J lost 8; bases outside the gene matches: 16. Per germline, CDR1 LNHDA and CDR2 SQIVND (reference sequence). The CDR3 contains 17 residues. The CDR3 here is CASSITAGLVGSRTQYF. The DNA for the CDR3 is TGTGCCAGTAGTATTACCGCGGGACTAGTTGGGTCCCGTACGCAGTATTTT.

CDR3 loop: CASTSPDIPHTF. DNA of the CDR3: TGTGCCAGTACTTCACCGGACATACCCCACACCTTC. The V and J genes are TRBV19 and TRBJ1-2, with D tentatively TRBD1 (5 bases). Trimming took 7 bases from V and 12 from J, leaving 18 bases between them. The CDR3 is made up of 12 amino acids. CDR1 and CDR2 from the germline V gene are LNHDA and SQIVND (reference sequence).

The rearrangement joins TRBV9 to TRBJ2-2; possible D gene TRBD2, 5 bases. The length of the CDR3 is 15 residues. The V end lost 6 bases, the J end lost 3 bases, and 15 bases lay between the germline ends. Germline V gives CDR1 SGDLS, CDR2 YYNGEE. CDR3 in DNA: TGTGCCAGCAAGAACGGGAACTGGGACACCGGGGAGCTGTTTTTT. Translation gives CASKNGNWDTGELFF.

This clone was observed once. This chain uses TRBV28 with TRBJ2-7, with D possibly matching TRBD1 (6 bases). The CDR3 runs 14 residues. V dropped 5 bases and J dropped 3 bases, with 14 bases sitting between them. Germline V gene data show CDR1 as MDHEN and CDR2 as SYDVKM. The CDR3 sequence is CASSIYRDLYEQYF. Written as DNA, the CDR3 is TGTGCCAGCAGTATCTACAGGGATCTCTACGAGCAGTACTTC.

This chain joins TRBV28 and TRBJ1-2; 8 bases are shared with TRBD1. The CDR3 sequence is 14 residues long. The germline CDR1 and CDR2 sequences are MDHEN and SYDVKM. V dropped 7 bases and J dropped 5; count of bases not matched to a gene: 9. CDR3 loop: CASNPGQDHYGYTF. In DNA form, the CDR3 reads TGTGCCAGCAATCCGGGACAGGACCATTATGGCTACACCTTC.

The chain combines TRBV30 with TRBJ1-1; the D gene is possibly TRBD1 (6 bases). The V gene's germline CDR1 is GTSNPN and CDR2 SVGIG (reference sequence). The CDR3 loop spans 11 amino acids. The V end lost 2 bases, the J end lost 8 bases, and 9 bases lay between the germline ends. In DNA form, the CDR3 reads TGTGCCTGGAGTTGGGGGCGGGAAGCTTTCTTT. This translates into CAWSWGREAFF.

The chain is built from TRBV2 and TRBJ1-2; maybe TRBD1 (6 bases). Germline lookup yields CDR1 SNHLY and CDR2 FYNNEI. CDR3 length equals 14 residues. V dropped 7 bases and J dropped 4 bases, with 16 bases sitting between them. The CDR3 sequence: CASTEGGRAYGYTF. CDR3 nucleotides: TGTGCCAGCACCGAAGGGGGTAGGGCCTATGGCTACACCTTC. The full variable domain, completed using reference TRBV2 and TRBJ1-2, is EPEVTQTPSHQVTQMGQEVILRCVPISNHLYFYWYRQILGQKVEFLVSFYNNEISEKSEIFDDQFSVERPDGSNFTLKIRSTKLEDSAMYFCASTEGGRAYGYTFGSGTRLTVV.

The rearrangement links TRBV7-9 to TRBJ1-2; D is unclear. Trimming took 4 bases from V and 5 from J, leaving 17 bases between them. The CDR3 is 15 residues long. The germline gives CDR1 SEHNR, CDR2 FQNEAQ (reference sequence). The CDR3 sequence: CASSSLIEPSYGYTF. The CDR3 DNA reads TGTGCCAGCAGCTCCCTGATTGAGCCTTCTTATGGCTACACCTTC. The variable domain in full, completed from reference TRBV7-9 and TRBJ1-2, reads DTGVSQNPRHKITKRGQNVTFRCDPISEHNRLYWYRQTLGQGPEFLTYFQNEAQLEKSRLLSDRFSAERPKGSFSTLEIQRTEQGDSAMYLCASSSLIEPSYGYTFGSGTRLTVV.

This clone is judged medium-sized (0.01 to 0.1%). The genes are TRBV28 and TRBJ1-1; D not resolved. This CDR3 comprises 17 residues. V dropped 5 bases and J dropped 0 bases, with 19 bases sitting between them. Germline loops: CDR1 MDHEN, CDR2 SYDVKM. The CDR3 DNA is TGTGCCAGCAGTCTCGAGTTCGTGGGGAAGGTGAACACTGAAGCTTTCTTT. Residues: CASSLEFVGKVNTEAFF.

The genes are TRBV7-8 and TRBJ2-7; D ambiguous. This CDR3 is 14 amino acids long. Trimming removed 5 bases from V and 4 bases from J, with 15 bases in between. Germline assignment: CDR1 SGHVS and CDR2 FQNEAQ. The CDR3 coding sequence is TGTGCCAGCAGCCCCGGTGGGTCCTATTACGAGCAGTACTTC. It is translated as CASSPGGSYYEQYF.

This clone was seen just once. This rearrangement joins TRBV29-1 to TRBJ2-7; no reliable D call. Germline values: CDR1 SQVTM, CDR2 ANQGSEA. CDR3 length: 11 residues. Trimming left V 1 base short and J 7 bases short, with 8 bases between. The CDR3 spells CSVEARYEQYF. The CDR3 nucleotides read TGCAGCGTTGAAGCCAGGTATGAGCAGTACTTC.

The gene calls are TRBV5-6 and TRBJ1-2, with 9 positions matching TRBD1. J lost 11 bases, V lost 4 bases, and 15 bases had no gene match. Germline lookup yields CDR1 SGHDT and CDR2 YYEEEE. The length of the CDR3 is 15 residues. The CDR3 sequence is CASSLGQGSLAAYTF. The CDR3 DNA follows: TGTGCCAGCAGCCTGGGACAGGGATCGCTCGCTGCGTACACCTTC.

This clone was counted a few times. This sequence joins TRBV2 and TRBJ1-4; no definite D call. V was pared by 2 bases and J by 7 bases, with 14 bases between. This CDR3 has 15 residues. In germline, CDR1 is SNHLY, CDR2 FYNNEI. In DNA, the CDR3 is TGTGCCAGCAGTGAACTAAGTCAAGTCGGTGAAAAACTGTTTTTT. Protein product: CASSELSQVGEKLFF.

V and J are TRBV6-1 and TRBJ1-3; unclear D gene. The V and J ends lost 2 bases and 9 bases respectively, with 2 bases between them. The germline V gene has CDR1 MNHNS and CDR2 SASEGT. The CDR3 covers 10 residues. The CDR3 bases are TGTGCCAGCAGTGAAATCACCATATATTTT. Protein product: CASSEITIYF.

The chain is built from TRBV9 and TRBJ2-7; 14 bases map to TRBD2. CDR3 length: 16 amino acids. V lost 4 bases, J lost 5 bases, and 8 bases stayed unmatched. Looked up from germline, CDR1 is SGDLS and CDR2 is YYNGEE. In DNA, the CDR3 is TGTGCCAGCAGCCCTTCGGGACTAGCGGGGGAAGACGAGCAGTACTTC. Its translation: CASSPSGLAGEDEQYF.

This clone was counted only a few times. This chain links TRBV19 with TRBJ2-4, with a tentative D call TRBD1 (6 bases). V was cut by 5 bases and J by 0 bases, with 14 bases left in between. CDR1 is LNHDA, CDR2 SQIVND, per germline (reference sequence). The CDR3 is 16 amino acids. The CDR3 reads CASSGRTALAKNIQYF. The CDR3 DNA follows: TGTGCCAGTAGTGGTAGGACAGCCCTAGCCAAAAACATTCAGTACTTC.

This clone was seen once. This sequence joins TRBV18 and TRBJ2-5, with D uncertain. The CDR3 totals 15 residues. V was trimmed by 2 bases and J by 2 bases, leaving 12 bases between them. CDR1 KGHSH and CDR2 LQKENI come from the germline V gene. DNA for the CDR3: TGTGCCAGCTCACCAACAGCTAACCTACAAGAGACCCAGTACTTC. Amino acid sequence: CASSPTANLQETQYF.

The chain uses TRBV27 and TRBJ1-6; 7 bases fit TRBD1. The CDR3 loop spans 12 amino acids. Germline lookup yields CDR1 MNHEY and CDR2 SMNVEV (reference sequence). With V trimmed by 6 bases and J by 10 bases, 3 bases remained unmatched. CDR3 sequence (DNA): TGTGCCAGCAGAACAGGGGACTCACCCCTCCACTTT. Its translation: CASRTGDSPLHF.

The J gene is TRBJ2-1, the V gene TRBV30, with D hard to call. The V and J ends lost 2 bases and 7 bases respectively, with 15 bases between them. The CDR3 is 14 residues long. The germline V gene has CDR1 GTSNPN and CDR2 SVGIG (reference sequence). As DNA, the CDR3 is TGTGCCTGGAGTTCCGTTCTTTCGGGTAATGAGCAGTTCTTC. Encoded protein: CAWSSVLSGNEQFF.

This chain connects TRBV7-9 to TRBJ2-7; TRBD2 aligns across 11 bases. Trimming cost V 5 bases and J 0 bases; bases outside gene matches: 3. The CDR3 is made up of 15 amino acids. Germline V gene lookup returns CDR1 SEHNR and CDR2 FQNEAQ (reference sequence). CDR3 region: CASSKGLAASYEQYF. The CDR3 DNA sequence: TGTGCCAGCAGCAAGGGACTAGCGGCCTCCTACGAGCAGTACTTC.

The rearrangement links TRBV28 to TRBJ2-1; maybe TRBD1 (5 bases). Trimming shortened V by 5 bases and J by 1 base, and 9 bases separated the two germline ends. Germline values: CDR1 MDHEN, CDR2 SYDVKM. CDR3 size: 14 residues. CDR3 protein: CASSLQESYNEQFF. CDR3 DNA: TGTGCCAGCAGTCTACAGGAGTCCTACAATGAGCAGTTCTTC.

V gene TRBV10-3 combines with J gene TRBJ2-7, with 11 nucleotides matching TRBD1. With 1 base clipped from V and 1 base from J, the junction kept 3 bases outside the gene matches. The CDR3 consists of 16 residues. Germline assignment: CDR1 ENHRY and CDR2 SYGVKD. CDR3 bases: TGTGCCATCAGTGAGTTGGGGACAGGGGGGTCCTACGAGCAGTACTTC. Translated: CAISELGTGGSYEQYF.

This clone was seen more than once but under ten times. This chain links TRBV19 with TRBJ2-1; 13 bases are shared with TRBD2. The CDR3 extends over 21 amino acids. Trimming cost V 0 bases and J 0 bases; bases outside gene matches: 11. In germline, CDR1 is LNHDA, CDR2 SQIVND (reference sequence). CDR3 residues: CASSIDRAGLAGVSSYNEQFF. The CDR3, as DNA: TGTGCCAGTAGTATAGATCGAGCCGGACTAGCGGGAGTCTCCTCCTACAATGAGCAGTTCTTC. The variable domain in full, with the rest retrieved from reference TRBV19 and TRBJ2-1, is DGGITQSPKYLFRKEGQNVTLSCEQNLNHDAMYWYRQDPGQGLRLIYYSQIVNDFQKGDIAEGYSVSREKKESFPLTVTSAQKNPTAFYLCASSIDRAGLAGVSSYNEQFFGPGTRLTVL.

The CDR3 DNA sequence: TGTGCCAGCAGGGTGGGACAGGGCGGGGAGCTGTTTTTT. It is translated as CASRVGQGGELFF. The chain has TRBV2 and TRBJ2-2, with 9 bases matching TRBD1. V lost 6 bases, J lost 7 bases, and 3 bases stayed unmatched. The CDR3 is 13 amino acids. Germline assignment: CDR1 SNHLY and CDR2 FYNNEI. The variable domain in full, with the rest retrieved from reference TRBV2 and TRBJ2-2, is EPEVTQTPSHQVTQMGQEVILRCVPISNHLYFYWYRQILGQKVEFLVSFYNNEISEKSEIFDDQFSVERPDGSNFTLKIRSTKLEDSAMYFCASRVGQGGELFFGEGSRLTVL.

The chain carries TRBV15 and TRBJ1-1, with D unclear. The germline V and J ends were trimmed by 1 base and 6 bases, with 6 bases remaining between them. The CDR3 sequence is 12 residues long. From germline, CDR1 is LNHNV and CDR2 YYDKDF (reference sequence). The CDR3 is CATSRGAAEAFF. Written as DNA, the CDR3 is TGTGCCACCAGCAGAGGGGCCGCTGAAGCTTTCTTT.

The chain is built from TRBV4-2 and TRBJ2-7; either TRBD1 or TRBD2 may supply D (7 bases each). V was trimmed by 0 bases and J by 4 bases, leaving 19 bases between them. Germline CDR1 LGHNA, CDR2 YNFKEQ. This CDR3 has 17 amino acids. DNA of the CDR3: TGTGCCAGCAGCCAAGAGAATTGGGGCAGGGGGGGATACGAGCAGTACTTC. It is translated as CASSQENWGRGGYEQYF.

This clone appeared a single time. The chain couples TRBV28 to TRBJ1-6; 8 nucleotides line up with TRBD1. The V gene's germline CDR1 is MDHEN and CDR2 SYDVKM. This CDR3 is built from 14 residues. With V trimmed by 1 base and J by 13 bases, 6 bases remained unmatched. This CDR3 is CASSLFGQGSPLHF. The CDR3 nucleotides read TGTGCCAGCAGTTTATTTGGACAGGGTTCTCCCCTCCACTTT.

The V call is TRBV5-5, the J call TRBJ2-1, with D possibly matching TRBD2 (5 bases). There are 15 residues in the CDR3. V lost 4 bases to trimming and J lost 10 bases, with 21 bases between them. Germline V gives CDR1 SGHKS, CDR2 YYEKEE (reference sequence). The CDR3 sequence is CASSPPIVARREQFF. DNA for the CDR3: TGTGCCAGCAGCCCCCCCATAGTAGCGCGACGGGAGCAGTTCTTC.

The chain uses TRBV5-1 and TRBJ1-6; no clear D. Germline V gene sequence: CDR1 SGHRS, CDR2 YFSETQ. Trimming pared 3 bases from V and 2 bases from J, leaving 12 bases between. The CDR3 has 16 residues. The CDR3 region has the DNA TGCGCCAGCAGCTCCCGGTTGAGGACCTATAATTCACCCCTCCACTTT. It yields the protein CASSSRLRTYNSPLHF. Variable domain in full (rest from reference TRBV5-1 and TRBJ1-6): KAGVTQTPRYLIKTRGQQVTLSCSPISGHRSVSWYQQTPGQGLQFLFEYFSETQRNKGNFPGRFSGRQFSNSRSEMNVSTLELGDSALYLCASSSRLRTYNSPLHFGNGTRLTVT.

The V call is TRBV29-1, the J call TRBJ2-7; D gene uncertain. The CDR3 runs to 11 residues. Germline V CDR1 and CDR2: SQVTM, ANQGSEA. CDR3 protein: CILVPVYEQYF. The DNA of the CDR3 is TGCATCCTAGTGCCGGTTTACGAGCAGTACTTC.